In this sample, the clone carrying this TCR beta chain turned up a few times. Its antigen is not known. Sequenced by immunoSEQ multiplex PCR; TCRdb stores in-frame clones only, minus some. The sample contains over a million clones, about 80% of which appear only once. The data stem from a study of shared clonotypes between healthy human individuals. Study-wide findings and caveats: Relative to clonotypes present in all four donors, those not shared had lower generation probabilities. Expectations were that clonotype sharing among donors would be affected by sequencing depth. Shared across several donors were roughly 4.8% of the naive CD4 clonotypes.

Germline trimming cut 3 bases from V and 3 bases from J; bases unmatched to any gene: 4. This CDR3 is built from 15 residues. Germline V gene lookup returns CDR1 SGHRS and CDR2 YFSETQ. Sample: memory CD4+ T cells from PBMCs. Stated subset: CD45RA-negative fraction. This TCR came from a man aged 18-30 years in good health. Some clones in this sample may be carry-over from other donors' samples. This chain uses TRBV5-1 with TRBJ1-4, with 8 bases fitting TRBD1. The CDR3 loop reads CASSSTGGSNEKLFF. The CDR3 bases are TGCGCCAGCAGCTCTACAGGGGGATCTAATGAAAAACTGTTTTTT.